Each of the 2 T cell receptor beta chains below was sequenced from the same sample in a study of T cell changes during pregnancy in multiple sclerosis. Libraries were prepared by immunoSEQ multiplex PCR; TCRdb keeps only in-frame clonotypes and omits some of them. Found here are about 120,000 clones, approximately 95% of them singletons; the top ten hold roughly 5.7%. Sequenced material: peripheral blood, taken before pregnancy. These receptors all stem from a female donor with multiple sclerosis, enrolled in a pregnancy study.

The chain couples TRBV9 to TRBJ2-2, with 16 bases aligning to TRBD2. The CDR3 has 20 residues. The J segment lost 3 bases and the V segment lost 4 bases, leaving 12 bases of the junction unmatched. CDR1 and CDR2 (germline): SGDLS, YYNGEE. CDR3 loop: CASSFRPGLAGGPYTGELFF. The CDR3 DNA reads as TGTGCCAGCAGCTTCCGACCGGGACTAGCGGGAGGGCCGTACACCGGGGAGCTGTTTTTT.

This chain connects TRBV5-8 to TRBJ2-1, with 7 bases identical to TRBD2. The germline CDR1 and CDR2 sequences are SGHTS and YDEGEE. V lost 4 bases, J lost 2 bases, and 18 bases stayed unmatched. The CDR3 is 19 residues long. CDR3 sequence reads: CASSQLGPNRGVAYNEQFF. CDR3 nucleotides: TGTGCCAGCAGCCAATTGGGACCAAACCGGGGGGTGGCCTACAATGAGCAGTTCTTC.